The rows below give T cell receptor beta chains drawn from one sample of a study of glioma-infiltrating T cells. TCRdb re-called the multiplex PCR reads through MiXCR, storing one row per CDR3 protein. The sample lists tens of thousands of distinct CDR3 sequences, around 42% seen once, with under 40% in the top ten. What was sequenced was glioma tissue, nonneoplastic brain tissue, or PBMCs (not recorded which). Source of these receptors: a human donor with low-grade glioma or glioblastoma, undergoing nonglioma brain surgery, or in good health (not recorded which). CDR3s include the opening cysteine and the closing phenylalanine or tryptophan. D genes are given only for firm matches. The size of a clone is reported for some rows only, either as once, few or many, or as a class for expanded clones.

>TRBJ1-1|-|-|TRBV6-5
CAGRTNTNTEAFF
TGTGCCGGCAGGACCAACACGAACACTGAAGCTTTCTTT
>TRBJ1-1|-|many|TRBV14
CASSQPTGTEAFF
TGTGCCAGCAGCCAACCTACAGGGACTGAAGCTTTCTTT
>TRBJ2-5|TRBD2|once|TRBV4-2
CASSIGLDVQETQYF
TGTGCCAGTAGCATTGGACTAGACGTCCAAGAGACCCAGTACTTC
>TRBJ2-1|TRBD2|-|TRBV6-1
CASSEGLAGYNEKFF
TGTGCCAGCAGTGAGGGATTAGCGGGGTACAATGAGAAGTTCTTC
>TRBJ2-7|-|many|TRBV18
CASSPQGRTPGEQYF
TGTGCCAGCTCACCCCAGGGACGGACCCCTGGCGAGCAGTACTTC
>TRBJ2-1|TRBD2|-|TRBV7-9
CASSPSGGNEQFF
TGTGCCAGCAGCCCTAGCGGGGGGAATGAGCAGTTCTTC
>TRBJ2-3|TRBD2|-|TRBV5-6
CTSSLRGTSGNTDTQYF
TGTACCAGCAGCCTTAGGGGGACTAGCGGAAACACAGATACGCAGTATTTT
>TRBJ2-1|TRBD2|-|TRBV9
CASSVSGTSGYNEQFF
TGTGCCAGCAGCGTATCCGGGACTAGCGGATACAATGAGCAGTTCTTC
>TRBJ2-6|-|many|TRBV11-2
CASSLAYGRSGANVLTF
TGTGCCAGCAGCTTAGCGTATGGGCGCTCTGGGGCCAACGTCCTGACTTTC
>TRBJ2-3|TRBD2|many|TRBV6-1
CASSEGLAFASTDTQYF
TGTGCCAGCAGTGAAGGACTAGCGTTCGCTAGCACAGATACGCAGTATTTT
>TRBJ1-3|-|-|TRBV20-1
CSAPTVSGNTIYF
TGCAGTGCGCCGACCGTCTCTGGGAACACCATATATTTT
>TRBJ2-4|-|many|TRBV2
CASGEGGEDIQYF
TGTGCCAGCGGGGAGGGGGGGGAGGACATTCAGTACTTC
>TRBJ2-1|TRBD2|-|TRBV2
CDSSEPLAGGYNEQFF
TGTGACAGCAGTGAACCCCTGGCGGGAGGGTACAATGAGCAGTTCTTC
>TRBJ2-1|-|many|TRBV20-1
CSARDMAGPRTYNEQFF
TGCAGTGCTAGAGATATGGCGGGTCCCAGAACCTACAATGAGCAGTTCTTC
>TRBJ2-1|TRBD2|many|TRBV14
CASSQESGGNYEQFF
TGTGCCAGCAGCCAAGAAAGCGGGGGGAATTATGAGCAGTTCTTC
>TRBJ1-1|-|-|TRBV6-1
CARTRKGNTEALF
TGTGCCAGAACCCGTAAGGGGAACACTGAAGCTTTATTT
>TRBJ2-1|-|many|TRBV19
CASSMTYNEQFF
TGTGCCAGTAGTATGACGTACAATGAGCAGTTCTTC
>TRBJ2-1|TRBD1|-|TRBV27
CASTAGWGQPNEQFF
TGTGCCAGTACCGCAGGGTGGGGACAGCCCAATGAGCAGTTCTTC
>TRBJ1-2|-|-|TRBV5-8
CASGLRGSRGYTF
TGTGCCAGCGGCTTGCGTGGGTCCCGTGGCTACACCTTC
>TRBJ2-3|TRBD1|-|TRBV5-5
CASSLGTGGNTDTQYF
TGTGCCAGCAGCTTGGGGACAGGGGGAAACACAGATACGCAGTATTTT
>TRBJ2-3|-|-|TRBV7-2
CASSQNSWRADTQYF
TGTGCCAGCAGCCAAAATAGCTGGAGGGCAGATACGCAGTATTTT
>TRBJ2-3|-|-|TRBV20-1
CSATTLTNTKYF
TGCAGTGCCACAACCCTCACAAATACGAAGTATTTT
>TRBJ1-2|-|-|TRBV6-1
CAGTHSAGYHYGCSF
-
>TRBJ1-2|-|-|TRBV4-1
CASPESFPNYGYTF
TGCGCCAGCCCAGAGTCTTTCCCTAACTATGGCTACACCTTC
>TRBJ2-2|TRBD2|many|TRBV7-3
CASSLTGLAGDTGELFF
TGTGCCAGCAGCTTAACGGGACTAGCGGGGGACACCGGGGAGCTGTTTTTT
>TRBJ1-1|TRBD1|-|TRBV29-1
CSAMHRGSNTEAFF
TGCAGCGCTATGCACAGGGGATCGAACACTGAAGCTTTCTTT
>TRBJ2-7|-|-|TRBV28
CACSSRSSYEQYF
TGTGCCTGCAGTTCGAGATCATCGTACGAGCAGTACTTC
>TRBJ1-2|-|-|TRBV20-1
CSARTLGSYGYSF
TGCAGTGCTAGAACCTTGGGGAGCTATGGCTACTCCTTC
>TRBJ2-5|-|few|TRBV3-1
CASSQETTGQETQYF
TGTGCCAGCAGCCAAGAAACGACAGGTCAAGAGACCCAGTACTTC